These 13 T cell receptor beta chains were sequenced from one sample in a study of blood T cell repertoires in COVID-19. TCRdb keeps only in-frame clones here, not all; method: immunoSEQ multiplex PCR. The sample includes about 220,000 clones, less than 90% of them seen just once. The sequencing input was peripheral blood. These receptors all come from a man aged 25-45 years with active or convalescent COVID-19.

The rearrangement uses TRBV9 and TRBJ1-1, with TRBD1 as a possible D gene (6 bases). CDR1 is SGDLS, CDR2 YYNGEE, per germline. V gave up 3 bases and J gave up 1 base, with 7 bases separating them. The CDR3 contains 13 residues. The CDR3 sequence: CASSARGNTEAFF. The CDR3 DNA reads as TGTGCCAGCAGCGCCAGGGGGAACACTGAAGCTTTCTTT.

V usage is TRBV11-3 and J usage is TRBJ1-5; no definite D call. Per germline, CDR1 SGHNT and CDR2 YENEEA. V was pared by 3 bases and J by 5 bases, with 23 bases between. This CDR3 is built from 18 residues. The CDR3 region has the DNA TGTGCCAGCAGCTTTGAGGTCAACTTTTGGGTGTGGGATCAGCCCCAGCATTTT. Residues: CASSFEVNFWVWDQPQHF.

This clone was seen a single time. The chain carries TRBV18 and TRBJ2-1, with D perhaps matching TRBD2 (5 bases). Germline V gene data show CDR1 as KGHSH and CDR2 as LQKENI. V gave up 3 bases and J gave up 5 bases, with 8 bases separating them. The CDR3 consists of 13 residues. As DNA, the CDR3 is TGTGCCAGCTCACCTCAACTAGACAATGAGCAGTTCTTC. This encodes CASSPQLDNEQFF.

V usage is TRBV3-1 (or the pseudogene TRBV3-2) and J usage is TRBJ2-7; 10 bases line up with TRBD2. The CDR3 is 14 residues long. V lost 6 bases to trimming and J lost 0 bases; unmatched junction nucleotides: 2. CDR1 and CDR2 from the germline V gene are LGHDT and YNNKEL (reference sequence). The CDR3 protein is CASRRTSGSYEQYF. DNA of the CDR3: TGTGCCAGCAGGAGGACTAGCGGCTCCTACGAGCAGTACTTC.

The gene calls are TRBV9 and TRBJ1-3, with TRBD1 matching 7 bases. Germline V gene sequence: CDR1 SGDLS, CDR2 YYNGEE. This CDR3 region has 14 residues. With V trimmed by 4 bases and J by 7 bases, 8 bases remained unmatched. The CDR3 reads CASSPPATGNTIYF. Written as DNA, the CDR3 is TGTGCCAGCAGCCCCCCGGCGACAGGGAACACCATATATTTT.

CDR3 DNA sequence: TGTGCCAGTACCCCAAGGGGAGGGCCCTACAATGAGCAGTTCTTC. Its translation: CASTPRGGPYNEQFF. V and J are TRBV19 and TRBJ2-1; 7 bases line up with TRBD2. The CDR3 is 15 amino acids. The V and J ends lost 7 bases and 2 bases, in that order; junction bases with no gene match: 8. Germline V CDR1 and CDR2: LNHDA, SQIVND (reference sequence).

The chain joins TRBV19 to TRBJ2-7; TRBD2 matches 11 bases. Per the germline V gene, CDR1 is LNHDA and CDR2 is SQIVND (reference sequence). J lost 4 bases, V lost 8 bases, and 4 bases had no gene match. There are 13 residues in the CDR3. The CDR3 here is CASSGTSGYEQYF. CDR3 sequence (DNA): TGTGCCAGTTCCGGGACTAGCGGATACGAGCAGTACTTC. Combining the CDR3 with reference TRBV19 and TRBJ2-7 gives the whole variable domain DGGITQSPKYLFRKEGQNVTLSCEQNLNHDAMYWYRQDPGQGLRLIYYSQIVNDFQKGDIAEGYSVSREKKESFPLTVTSAQKNPTAFYLCASSGTSGYEQYFGPGTRLTVT.

This clone appeared once. The chain couples TRBV10-2 to TRBJ1-1; 10 nucleotides line up with TRBD1. The CDR3 spans 17 residues. Germline lookup yields CDR1 WSHSY and CDR2 SAAADI. V trimming: 6 bases; J trimming: 4 bases; junction bases outside the gene matches: 14. The CDR3 coding sequence is TGCGCCAGCAGAAGGACAGGGGGACAGTCCTTCGGCACTGAAGCTTTCTTT. Translation: CASRRTGGQSFGTEAFF.

This clone has only a few counts. The chain combines TRBV20-1 with TRBJ2-3; D ambiguous. CDR1 is DFQATT and CDR2 is SNEGSKA in the germline V gene (reference sequence). CDR3 length: 11 residues. Trimming left V 3 bases short and J 3 bases short, with 4 bases between. The CDR3 DNA follows: TGCAGTGCTAGTCGTACAGATACGCAGTATTTT. It translates to CSASRTDTQYF.

J is TRBJ2-7 and V is TRBV5-1; 10 bases match TRBD2. Germline V gene sequence: CDR1 SGHRS, CDR2 YFSETQ. V was pared by 0 bases and J by 3 bases, with 9 bases of the junction left unmatched. CDR3 length: 17 residues. CDR3 in DNA: TGCGCCAGCAGCTTGGGACTAGCGGGTTGGTTGGACTACGAGCAGTACTTC. Residues: CASSLGLAGWLDYEQYF.

The chain couples TRBV18 to TRBJ2-3; no firm D call. V gave up 0 bases and J gave up 1 base, with 5 bases separating them. The germline V gene encodes CDR1 KGHSH and CDR2 LQKENI. This CDR3 contains 14 residues. For the CDR3, the DNA is TGTGCCAGCTCACCACCTGTCGGCACAGATACGCAGTATTTT. Translated: CASSPPVGTDTQYF.

This chain joins TRBV5-4 and TRBJ2-3; D is perhaps TRBD2 (6 bases). V was shortened by 4 bases and J by 0 bases, with 18 bases between the two germline ends. The CDR3 has 17 amino acids. Germline values: CDR1 SGHNT, CDR2 YYREEE (reference sequence). The DNA for the CDR3 is TGTGCCAGCAGCCCCGGGGGAAGGCGTACTAGCACAGATACGCAGTATTTT. This gives the protein CASSPGGRRTSTDTQYF.

J is TRBJ2-7 and V is TRBV7-9; 9 positions agree with TRBD2. Losses at the gene ends were 2 bases for V and 3 bases for J; bases not matched to a gene: 8. The CDR3 is made up of 16 amino acids. Germline lookup yields CDR1 SEHNR and CDR2 FQNEAQ (reference sequence). The CDR3 DNA is TGTGCCAGCAGCTTAAGAGACGAGCGGGAGGACTACGAGCAGTACTTC. Its protein product is CASSLRDEREDYEQYF.